What follows are 13 T cell receptor beta chains derived from one specimen sequenced in a study of T cells in Graves' hyperthyroidism and ophthalmopathy (dated by TCRdb to between 2017 and 2020). The library was prepared using multiplex PCR. The sequencing machine was an Illumina HiSeq 2000. Amplification of TCR beta CDR3 regions was carried out from RNA transcripts. A first-round RT-PCR of the TCR CDR3 used the HTBI primer set with the Qiagen OneStep RT-PCR kit. TCRdb reanalyzed the raw reads on its own, using fastp at Q25 for trimming and MiXCR for clone calling, and kept in-frame beta chains. Records with the same CDR3 protein are collapsed into one entry carrying the most frequent genes and DNA. This sample is represented by about 270,000 distinct CDR3 sequences; over 12% of them were singletons. The ten largest clones add up to over 25% of the sample. The material sequenced was blood. The receptors were sampled from a woman aged 45-65 years with Graves' hyperthyroidism that later progressed to Graves' ophthalmopathy.

This clonotype was seen ten or more times. This CDR3 is CASSEREDRVFYEQYF. CDR3 sequence (DNA): TGTGCCAGCAGTGAGAGAGAGGACAGGGTGTTCTACGAGCAGTACTTC. V usage is TRBV6-1 and J usage is TRBJ2-7; 8 nucleotides align to TRBD1. CDR3 size: 16 residues. Germline CDR1 and CDR2: MNHNS and SASEGT. J gave up 3 bases and V 3 bases, and 10 bases lay outside the gene matches.

This clonotype was detected many times. The V call is TRBV12-3 or TRBV12-4, the J call TRBJ2-1, with D perhaps matching TRBD1 (6 bases). Trimming took off 5 bases at V and 2 bases at J, with 16 bases between the two ends. The CDR3 has 16 amino acids. The CDR3 here is CASSPPSGQTYNEQFF. CDR3 sequence (DNA): TGTGCCAGCAGTCCACCCTCTGGACAGACCTACAATGAGCAGTTCTTC.

In its sample, this clonotype was seen many times. The chain couples TRBV5-1 to TRBJ2-7; 10 nucleotides align to TRBD1. From germline, CDR1 is SGHRS and CDR2 YFSETQ. The junction had 7 bases not matched to a gene; V was cut back by 4 bases and J by 3 bases. The CDR3 extends over 15 amino acids. The CDR3 DNA is TGCGCCAGCAGCCCGGGCGGGACAGGGGTCTACGAGCAGTACTTC. It translates to CASSPGGTGVYEQYF.

This clonotype was recorded at least ten times. The rearrangement uses TRBV5-1 and TRBJ1-2; the D is unclear. V lost 4 bases and J 0 bases, leaving 16 bases between the germline ends. The CDR3 is 16 amino acids. Germline-derived CDR1 and CDR2 are SGHRS and YFSETQ. The CDR3, as DNA: TGCGCCAGCAGCCTCGACCCCACTGGGGCTAACTATGGCTACACCTTC. It is translated as CASSLDPTGANYGYTF.

This clonotype was detected a few times. CDR3 amino acids: CASSTLQGYGANVLTF. The CDR3 DNA follows: TGTGCCAGTAGTACTCTACAGGGGTATGGGGCCAACGTCCTGACTTTC. The chain joins TRBV19 to TRBJ2-6; 7 nucleotides match TRBD1. The CDR3 totals 16 residues. The germline V gene encodes CDR1 LNHDA and CDR2 SQIVND (reference sequence). V lost 4 bases and J lost 3; bases outside the gene matches: 6.

In its sample, this clonotype was seen a few times. The junction differs from germline at one of its ends, possibly a read error. This chain uses TRBV10-3 with TRBJ2-3; perhaps D is TRBD1 or TRBD2 (5 bases each). Germline V CDR1 and CDR2: ENHRY, SYGVKD. The CDR3 covers 16 residues. The DNA for the CDR3 is TGTACCATCAGTGATTACGGCAGAGCTAGCACAGGTACGCAGTATTTT. Translating gives CTISDYGRASTGTQYF.

This clonotype showed up just a few times. The chain carries TRBV19 and TRBJ2-7, with TRBD2 matching over 11 bases. The CDR3 covers 15 residues. Germline values: CDR1 LNHDA, CDR2 SQIVND (reference sequence). V lost 5 bases to trimming and J lost 2 bases; unmatched junction nucleotides: 5. CDR3 loop: CASSPLAGGAYEQYF. DNA for the CDR3: TGTGCCAGTAGTCCCCTAGCGGGAGGCGCCTACGAGCAGTACTTC.

This clonotype was observed at least ten times. The chain has TRBV28 and TRBJ2-3, with a possible D match to TRBD2 (5 bases). Trimming removed 2 bases from V and 0 bases from J, with 18 bases in between. The CDR3 extends over 18 amino acids. CDR1 is MDHEN, CDR2 SYDVKM, per germline. CDR3 DNA: TGTGCCAGCAGTTTAATGAGGGAATACGCCGCCAGCACAGATACGCAGTATTTT. Protein product: CASSLMREYAASTDTQYF. Supplemented by reference TRBV28 and TRBJ2-3, the full variable domain reads DVKVTQSSRYLVKRTGEKVFLECVQDMDHENMFWYRQDPGLGLRLIYFSYDVKMKEKGDIPEGYSVSREKKERFSLILESASTNQTSMYLCASSLMREYAASTDTQYFGPGTRLTVL.

In this sample, this clonotype turned up many times. This chain's CDR3 is CASSSLTGEGGTEAFF. The CDR3 nucleotides are TGTGCCAGCAGTTCCCTAACGGGGGAAGGCGGCACTGAAGCTTTCTTT. V usage is TRBV28 and J usage is TRBJ1-1, with D possibly matching TRBD1 (5 bases). The CDR3 is 16 residues long. CDR1 MDHEN and CDR2 SYDVKM come from the germline V gene. V was trimmed by 4 bases and J by 4 bases, leaving 19 bases between them. The variable domain in full, completed from reference TRBV28 and TRBJ1-1, reads DVKVTQSSRYLVKRTGEKVFLECVQDMDHENMFWYRQDPGLGLRLIYFSYDVKMKEKGDIPEGYSVSREKKERFSLILESASTNQTSMYLCASSSLTGEGGTEAFFGQGTRLTVV.

The table lists this clonotype with a few counts. The chain combines TRBV5-1 with TRBJ1-1; D uncertain. The V gene's germline CDR1 is SGHRS and CDR2 YFSETQ. This CDR3 spans 14 amino acids. V was shortened by 1 base and J by 5 bases, with 12 bases between the two germline ends. The CDR3 DNA reads TGCGCCAGCAGCTTGATTCTGTCGAAGACTGAAGCTTTCTTT. Encoded protein: CASSLILSKTEAFF.

This clonotype was observed at least ten times. The CDR3 region is CASSLDGSADTQYF. The CDR3, as DNA: TGTGCCAGCAGTTTAGACGGGAGCGCAGATACGCAGTATTTT. This chain links TRBV12-3 or TRBV12-4 with TRBJ2-3, with TRBD2 as a possible D gene (6 bases). V lost 1 base and J 4 bases, leaving 9 bases between the germline ends. CDR3 length: 14 amino acids.

This clonotype was seen repeatedly, ten times or more. This chain links TRBV3-1 with TRBJ2-3, with D possibly matching TRBD2 (6 bases). V dropped 4 bases and J dropped 6 bases, with 20 bases sitting between them. The CDR3 contains 16 residues. Per the germline V gene, CDR1 is LGHDT and CDR2 is YNNKEL (reference sequence). CDR3 in DNA: TGTGCCAGCAGCCCAGAGGGAGGCGGGTCGCGGGATACGCAGTATTTT. This sequence encodes CASSPEGGGSRDTQYF.

This clonotype was recorded at least ten times. The chain joins TRBV20-1 to TRBJ2-5, with D maybe TRBD2 (5 bases). Germline V lookup: CDR1 DFQATT, CDR2 SNEGSKA (reference sequence). Between the trimmed V and J ends, which lost 3 bases and 5 bases, there was a span of 16 bases. The CDR3 contains 14 residues. CDR3 in DNA: TGCAGTGCTAGCAATCCTACTAGTTGGGAGACCCAGTACTTC. Its protein is CSASNPTSWETQYF.